This TCR beta chain originates from a study of T cell responses to AZD1222 COVID-19 vaccine. Study-wide results and limits: Repertoire collection took place solely once the T cell response had peaked.

Comments on this clone: Its antigen is unknown.

This CDR3 region has 15 residues. CDR1 LNHDA and CDR2 SQIVND come from the germline V gene (reference sequence). V lost 1 base to trimming and J lost 6 bases, with 13 bases between them. This table comes from immunoSEQ multiplex PCR, and its TCRdb copy is limited to in-frame clones, with some not included. The table lists some 200,000 clones, 85% to 95% of them singletons, with 0.9% to 1.1% in the top ten. The source of this sequence is an adult in good health. The sequencing here drew on peripheral blood, taken on day 0 of MenACWY control vaccination. V gene TRBV19 combines with J gene TRBJ1-5; D may be TRBD1 (5 bases). This CDR3 is CASSIVAGKSQPQHF. CDR3 nucleotides: TGTGCCAGTAGTATAGTAGCAGGGAAGAGTCAGCCCCAGCATTTT.